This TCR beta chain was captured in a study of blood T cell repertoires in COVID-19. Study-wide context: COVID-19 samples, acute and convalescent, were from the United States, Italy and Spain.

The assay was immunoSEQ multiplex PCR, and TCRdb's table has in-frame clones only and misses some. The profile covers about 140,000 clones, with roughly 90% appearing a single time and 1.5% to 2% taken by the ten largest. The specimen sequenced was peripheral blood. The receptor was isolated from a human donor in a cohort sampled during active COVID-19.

The CDR3, as DNA: TGTGCCAGCAGCCCGGGGGGGGCCATTTACAATGAGCAGTTCTTC. Translation gives CASSPGGAIYNEQFF. This chain uses TRBV11-2 with TRBJ2-1, with 8 bases matching TRBD2. Germline V lookup: CDR1 SGHAT, CDR2 FQNNGV. The CDR3 is 15 amino acids. The ends lost 5 bases at V and 4 bases at J; junction bases unmatched: 7.